These 3 T cell receptor beta chains were all obtained from the same sample, sequenced in a study of coeliac disease. The protocol was immunoSEQ multiplex PCR, while the TCRdb copy is restricted to in-frame clones and leaves out a portion. The table includes roughly 370 clones, 55% to 70% detected once. Sequenced: intraepithelial lymphocytes from the gut. The receptors were gathered from a woman aged 50 to 65 with celiac disease on a gluten-free diet.

This chain joins TRBV15 and TRBJ2-6; tentative D call: TRBD2 (7 bases). The J call is in doubt because the DNA end fits TRBJ2-7 better. Germline CDR1 and CDR2: LNHNV and YYDKDF (reference sequence). The CDR3 extends over 16 amino acids. For the CDR3, the DNA is TGTGCCACCAGCCAGATTCGTGGGGGGGGCGCCTACGAGCAGTACTTC. Its translation is CATSQIRGGGAYEQYF.

This clone is categorized as hyperexpanded (1% or more). The genes are TRBV4-3 and TRBJ1-1; 7 bases match TRBD1. In germline, CDR1 is LGHNA, CDR2 YSLEER. The CDR3 sequence is 18 residues long. V lost 2 bases to trimming and J lost 3 bases; unmatched junction nucleotides: 15. In DNA, the CDR3 is TGCGCCAGCAGCCAAACGCCATACAGGGGTTTTTTGCACACTGAAGCTTTCTTT. This codes for CASSQTPYRGFLHTEAFF.

This clone was picked up a small number of times. J is TRBJ2-3 and V is TRBV5-6; possible D gene TRBD2, 6 bases. V was cut by 1 base and J by 1 base, with 13 bases left in between. Germline V lookup: CDR1 SGHDT, CDR2 YYEEEE. The length of the CDR3 is 16 residues. This CDR3 is CASSLTVWGGTDTQYF. CDR3 bases: TGTGCCAGCAGCTTGACGGTTTGGGGGGGCACAGATACGCAGTATTTT.